This T cell receptor beta chain was captured in a study of identical twins. Study-wide findings and caveats: Excess sharing by twins proved weaker in beta out-of-frame sequences. Insertions were reduced in abundant cord blood beta clonotypes but not in memory repertoires. Models underestimated how often monozygotic twins shared out-of-frame TCR alpha.

Trimming left V 0 bases short and J 4 bases short, with 13 bases between. Germline assignment: CDR1 SGHRS and CDR2 YFSETQ. The CDR3 is 15 residues long. TCRdb redid the calling of the 5' RACE reads with MiXCR, one entry per CDR3 protein. This table holds around 240,000 distinct CDR3 sequences, roughly 10% found once. Of note for this clonotype: Its antigen is unknown.

This clonotype was sampled from a man aged 50 to 59 in good health. Sequencing was performed on memory T cells sorted from blood. The chain employs TRBV5-1 and TRBJ1-2; the D gene is possibly TRBD1 (5 bases). This chain's CDR3 is CASSLGEGRIYGYTF. The DNA for the CDR3 is TGCGCCAGCAGCTTGGGTGAGGGGCGAATCTATGGCTACACCTTC.